The next 20 T cell receptor beta chains were all read from a single sample in a study of graft-versus-host responses after intestinal transplantation. Antigens of these TCRs are unknown. Method: immunoSEQ multiplex PCR; TCRdb's copy keeps in-frame clones and lacks some. The sample includes 90,000 to 150,000 clones, 85% to 95% of them seen just once. Material: unstimulated CD4+ T cells sorted from spleen or lymph node cells, obtained before intestinal transplant. These receptors came from a human donor who received an intestinal transplant.

CDR3 coding DNA: TGTGCCAGCAGCCTAGCGGTCTCCTACAATGAGCAGTTCTTC. Protein: CASSLAVSYNEQFF. This chain joins TRBV27 and TRBJ2-1; 7 nucleotides line up with TRBD2. CDR3 size: 14 residues. Germline-derived CDR1 and CDR2 are MNHEY and SMNVEV (reference sequence). Unmatched junction bases numbered 2, after V lost 6 bases and J lost 0 bases.

The gene calls are TRBV14 and TRBJ1-3; no firm D call. V lost 0 bases and J lost 0, with 12 bases in between. CDR1 SGHDN and CDR2 FVKESK come from the germline V gene. This CDR3 contains 17 residues. CDR3 bases: TGTGCCAGCAGCCAAGATGCCGGTCTGCGCTCTGGAAACACCATATATTTT. Its protein product is CASSQDAGLRSGNTIYF.

This chain joins TRBV19 and TRBJ1-1, with no clear D. Trimming stripped 0 bases from V and 7 bases from J, with 15 bases between. Germline CDR1 and CDR2: LNHDA and SQIVND (reference sequence). This CDR3 spans 15 amino acids. CDR3: CASSIEGGWLGEAFF. The CDR3, as DNA: TGTGCCAGTAGTATAGAAGGTGGGTGGCTTGGTGAAGCTTTCTTT.

This chain links TRBV5-4 with TRBJ2-5; D is uncertain. This CDR3 is built from 12 residues. V lost 5 bases and J lost 5, with 10 bases in between. Germline V gene lookup returns CDR1 SGHNT and CDR2 YYREEE (reference sequence). CDR3 bases: TGTGCCAGCAGTACCGTTGGGGAGACCCAGTACTTC. Its translation is CASSTVGETQYF.

J is TRBJ1-5 and V is TRBV27; D uncertain. The CDR3 is made up of 13 amino acids. Germline V gives CDR1 MNHEY, CDR2 SMNVEV (reference sequence). Deletions cut 2 bases from V and 14 bases from J, with 16 bases between. The CDR3, as DNA: TGTGCCAGCAGTTTAGCTATTGGACCCCCCGAGCATTTT. Its protein is CASSLAIGPPEHF.

This rearrangement joins TRBV5-4 to TRBJ2-7, with 10 nucleotides matching TRBD1. V was pared by 4 bases and J by 1 base, with 11 bases of the junction left unmatched. This CDR3 is built from 17 residues. Per germline, CDR1 SGHNT and CDR2 YYREEE (reference sequence). Here the CDR3 DNA reads TGTGCCAGCAGCATAGGCCCCGGACAGGGGGTTTCCTACGAGCAGTACTTC. It is translated as CASSIGPGQGVSYEQYF.

The rearrangement uses TRBV19 and TRBJ1-3; D remains ambiguous. The CDR3 is 14 amino acids. V was clipped by 3 bases and J by 2 bases, with 8 bases between them. Germline CDR1 is LNHDA and CDR2 is SQIVND (reference sequence). The CDR3 is CASSISWTGNTIYF. DNA for the CDR3: TGTGCCAGTAGTATCTCGTGGACTGGAAACACCATATATTTT.

The V and J genes are TRBV9 and TRBJ2-3; D may be TRBD2 (6 bases). Germline V gene data show CDR1 as SGDLS and CDR2 as YYNGEE. The V and J ends lost 0 bases and 1 base respectively, with 9 bases between them. The CDR3 totals 15 residues. CDR3 nucleotides: TGTGCCAGCAGCGTAGCGGGACTCCGCACAGATACGCAGTATTTT. This gives the protein CASSVAGLRTDTQYF. The variable domain in full, completed from reference TRBV9 and TRBJ2-3, reads DSGVTQTPKHLITATGQRVTLRCSPRSGDLSVYWYQQSLDQGLQFLIQYYNGEERAKGNILERFSAQQFPDLHSELNLSSLELGDSALYFCASSVAGLRTDTQYFGPGTRLTVL.

This clone occurred once. This chain connects TRBV27 to TRBJ1-1; D may be TRBD1 (5 bases). V dropped 7 bases and J dropped 6 bases, with 21 bases sitting between them. The CDR3 is 15 amino acids. CDR1 is MNHEY, CDR2 SMNVEV, per germline (reference sequence). In nucleotides, the CDR3 is TGTGCCAGCACTTCCTTGGGGGGGGGACGTCCTGAAGCTTTCTTT. It is translated as CASTSLGGGRPEAFF.

A note on this clone: The CDR3 end shows no conserved phenylalanine or tryptophan, and so a read error is likely. No DNA is shown, since the ends of the CDR3 on it are uncertain; the CDR3 is the one TCRdb lists. The rearrangement joins TRBV10-3 to TRBJ2-7; TRBD2 reflects the table's D call only, with no check against the DNA. The CDR3 is 13 residues long, counting both termini. Looked up from germline, CDR1 is ENHRY and CDR2 is SYGVKD. CDR3 amino acids: CAISESGASGSFI.

The chain uses TRBV19 and TRBJ1-1; tentatively, D is TRBD1 (5 bases). Trimming left V 3 bases short and J 1 base short, with 12 bases between. The CDR3 extends over 15 amino acids. CDR1 and CDR2 from the germline V gene are LNHDA and SQIVND (reference sequence). The CDR3: CASSIFPTGNTEAFF. For the CDR3, the DNA is TGTGCCAGTAGTATTTTCCCAACAGGGAACACTGAAGCTTTCTTT.

The J gene is TRBJ2-1, the V gene TRBV5-1, with 15 bases identical to TRBD2. The CDR3 contains 15 residues. From germline, CDR1 is SGHRS and CDR2 YFSETQ. The ends lost 5 bases at V and 9 bases at J; junction bases unmatched: 6. CDR3 in amino acids: CASRVPGLAGGEQFF. CDR3 DNA: TGCGCCAGCAGGGTTCCGGGACTAGCGGGGGGTGAGCAGTTCTTC.

The J gene is TRBJ1-5, the V gene TRBV6-5; no definite D call. CDR1 is MNHEY and CDR2 is SVGAGI in the germline V gene. The CDR3 is 15 residues long. The V end was cut by 0 bases, the J end by 3 bases, with 9 bases between. DNA for the CDR3: TGTGCCAGCAGTTACTCTGCGGTTAACAATCAGCCCCAGCATTTT. This codes for CASSYSAVNNQPQHF.

This clone was counted between two and nine times. The V call is TRBV4-1, the J call TRBJ1-2, with no clear D. The CDR3 sequence is 16 residues long. Germline V lookup: CDR1 MGHRA, CDR2 YSYEKL. Trimming removed 3 bases at V and 2 bases at J, with 16 bases between. CDR3 coding DNA: TGCGCCAGCAGCCAGCGACTCCACCAGCGGAACTATGGCTACACCTTC. Protein sequence: CASSQRLHQRNYGYTF.

The gene calls are TRBV11-1 and TRBJ2-4; TRBD1 agrees at 7 bases. This CDR3 has 15 amino acids. V gave up 4 bases and J gave up 6 bases; unmatched junction bases: 9. CDR1 is SGHAT and CDR2 is FQDESV in the germline V gene (reference sequence). Here the CDR3 reads CASSSGTVWGNIQYF. The CDR3 DNA sequence: TGTGCCAGCAGCTCAGGGACAGTGTGGGGAAACATTCAGTACTTC.

V gene TRBV7-9 combines with J gene TRBJ1-1; 8 nucleotides agree with TRBD1. Germline V gives CDR1 SEHNR, CDR2 FQNEAQ (reference sequence). The CDR3 length is 15 residues. Germline trimming cut 5 bases from V and 6 bases from J; bases unmatched to any gene: 11. This CDR3 reads CASSMTGAKGAEAFF. DNA for the CDR3: TGTGCCAGCAGCATGACAGGGGCGAAGGGAGCTGAAGCTTTCTTT.

V usage is TRBV6-5 and J usage is TRBJ1-2; D is unresolved. The length of the CDR3 is 14 residues. The germline V gene has CDR1 MNHEY and CDR2 SVGAGI. The ends were cut back, 3 bases at V and 0 bases at J, with 8 bases in the middle. CDR3 amino acids: CASSYTGSNYGYTF. The CDR3 DNA reads as TGTGCCAGCAGTTATACCGGATCTAACTATGGCTACACCTTC.

V and J are TRBV23-1 and TRBJ2-1, with D possibly being TRBD2 (6 bases). TRBV23-1 is an open reading frame whose function is uncertain. The CDR3 is 19 amino acids. V was shortened by 3 bases and J by 7 bases, with 28 bases between the two germline ends. CDR3 protein: CASSQRVPPLAVHRNEQFF. The CDR3 nucleotides read TGCGCCAGCAGTCAGCGCGTGCCCCCTTTAGCGGTCCATAGAAATGAGCAGTTCTTC.

The rearrangement links TRBV11-3 to TRBJ2-5, with D hard to call. Per the germline V gene, CDR1 is SGHNT and CDR2 is YENEEA. This CDR3 region has 12 residues. Deletions cut 2 bases from V and 4 bases from J, with 5 bases between. The CDR3 DNA sequence: TGTGCCAGCAGCTTATCCGGAGAGACCCAGTACTTC. The encoded protein is CASSLSGETQYF.

The chain recombines TRBV30 with TRBJ2-3, with 7 bases lining up with TRBD1. Germline V gene lookup returns CDR1 GTSNPN and CDR2 SVGIG (reference sequence). The CDR3 extends over 15 amino acids. With V trimmed by 4 bases and J by 4 bases, 11 bases remained unmatched. In nucleotides, the CDR3 is TGTGCCTGGACCCCAGGGGGAGTGTTCCCAGATACGCAGTATTTT. It encodes CAWTPGGVFPDTQYF.